This T cell receptor beta chain was profiled in a study of T-cell reconstitution after alpha-beta-depleted transplantation in children. The library targeted TCRbeta and was prepared with unique molecular identifiers. MiXCR, run by TCRdb on the PCR reads, gives a single entry per CDR3 protein. The sample carries 400,000 to 500,000 distinct CDR3 sequences, roughly 10% recorded once. Germline CDR1 and CDR2: SGHRS and YFSETQ. Trimming took 6 bases from V and 0 from J, leaving 13 bases between them. The CDR3 is 16 residues long. This clonotype appeared many times. This chain connects TRBV5-1 to TRBJ1-6; possible D gene TRBD1, 6 bases. Here the sequenced sample was PBMCs from the stem cell graft donor, taken from the stem cell graft. The receptor's source is a human donor who donated a stem cell graft to a child with acute myeloid leukemia. The CDR3 reads CASKWGASSYNSPLHF. CDR3 sequence (DNA): TGCGCCAGCAAGTGGGGGGCGAGCTCCTATAATTCACCCCTCCACTTT. Looking up the rest from reference TRBV5-1 and TRBJ1-6 gives the full variable domain: KAGVTQTPRYLIKTRGQQVTLSCSPISGHRSVSWYQQTPGQGLQFLFEYFSETQRNKGNFPGRFSGRQFSNSRSEMNVSTLELGDSALYLCASKWGASSYNSPLHFGNGTRLTVT.